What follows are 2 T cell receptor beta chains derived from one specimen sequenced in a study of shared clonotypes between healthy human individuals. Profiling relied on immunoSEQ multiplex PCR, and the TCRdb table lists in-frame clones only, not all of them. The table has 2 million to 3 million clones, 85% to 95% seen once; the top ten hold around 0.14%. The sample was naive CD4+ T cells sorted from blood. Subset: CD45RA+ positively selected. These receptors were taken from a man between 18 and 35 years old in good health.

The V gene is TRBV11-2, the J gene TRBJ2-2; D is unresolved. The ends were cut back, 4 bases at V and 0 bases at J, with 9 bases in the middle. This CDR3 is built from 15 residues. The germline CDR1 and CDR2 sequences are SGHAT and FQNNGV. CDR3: CASSWWTANTGELFF. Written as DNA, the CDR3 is TGTGCCAGCAGCTGGTGGACGGCGAACACCGGGGAGCTGTTTTTT.

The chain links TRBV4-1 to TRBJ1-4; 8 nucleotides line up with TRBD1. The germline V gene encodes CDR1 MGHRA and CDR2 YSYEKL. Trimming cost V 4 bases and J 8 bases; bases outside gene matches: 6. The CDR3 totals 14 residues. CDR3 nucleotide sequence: TGCGCCAGCAGCCGACAGGGGTTTGAGGAAAAACTGTTTTTT. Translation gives CASSRQGFEEKLFF.